The present TCR beta chain was sequenced within a study of T-cell reconstitution after alpha-beta-depleted transplantation in children. In its sample, this clonotype was seen many times. Unique molecular identifiers were used in preparing the TCRbeta library. TCRdb processed the PCR reads anew with MiXCR; each CDR3 protein has one entry. The sample records 65,000 to 70,000 distinct CDR3 sequences, approximately 5% being singletons. CDR1 and CDR2 (germline): ENHRY, SYGVKD. The trim removed 3 bases at V and 8 bases at J, leaving 3 bases unmatched. This CDR3 has 13 amino acids. This sequence was found in a boy in the first two years of life who had a stem cell transplant for acute myeloid leukemia, so the T cells may come from the graft donor. This chain links TRBV10-3 with TRBJ1-2; 10 nucleotides align to TRBD1. Sequencing was performed on PBMCs, mostly from graft donor cells, taken 180 days after TCRalphabeta/CD19-depleted stem cell transplant. The CDR3 loop reads CAISEGQGGGYTF. The CDR3 DNA is TGTGCCATCAGTGAAGGACAGGGGGGAGGCTACACCTTC.